The rows below give T cell receptor beta chains drawn from one sample of a study of CD8 T cell repertoires and HIV-1 epitope variants. The method was immunoSEQ multiplex PCR; TCRdb's version includes in-frame clones alone and lacks a portion of them. The sample shows thousands of clones, about 71% of them seen only once. These receptors are not linked to any known antigen. Sequenced sample: cultured CD8+ T cells derived from PBMCs. All receptors come from a male donor with HIV. Each CDR3 is given with its conserved first and last residue. D genes are given only for firm matches. Expanded clones are given a class, and other clones once, few, many or no size at all.

TRBV28,TRBD1,few,TRBJ1-2,CASMGQGRGGYTF,TGTGCCAGCATGGGACAGGGCCGTGGTGGCTACACCTTC
TRBV28,TRBD2,-,TRBJ2-7,CASRREESSGEQYF,TGTGCCAGCAGGCGGGAGGAGTCGTCGGGGGAGCAGTACTTC
TRBV28,-,-,TRBJ2-7,CASSLVRDLSYEQYF,TGTGCCAGCAGTTTAGTCAGAGACCTCTCCTACGAGCAGTACTTC
TRBV11-2,-,-,TRBJ2-3,CASSPPGWEAGPFF,TGTGCCAGCAGCCCCCCAGGGTGGGAAGCGGGTCCGTTTTTT
TRBV10-3,TRBD1,few,TRBJ2-7,CAISVGGQGGEQYF,TGTGCCATCAGTGTGGGAGGACAGGGGGGCGAGCAGTACTTC
TRBV4-2,TRBD2,few,TRBJ2-5,CASSQAAGAGQETQYF,TGTGCCAGCAGCCAAGCAGCGGGGGCGGGCCAAGAGACCCAGTACTTC
TRBV5-6,TRBD1,once,TRBJ2-2,CASSFGTGDITGELFF,TGTGCCAGCAGCTTTGGGACAGGGGATATCACCGGGGAGCTGTTTTTT
TRBV28,-,-,TRBJ2-3,CASSPVVSTDTQYF,TGTGCCAGCAGTCCGGTAGTAAGCACAGATACGCAGTATTTT
TRBV6-1,TRBD1,-,TRBJ1-2,CASSETGTGGYGYTF,TGTGCCAGCAGTGAAACCGGGACAGGGGGCTATGGCTACACCTTC
TRBV6-5,-,-,TRBJ2-7,CASSLLAGTEQYF,TGTGCCAGCAGTCTCTTGGCGGGGACCGAGCAGTACTTC
TRBV6-5,-,-,TRBJ1-1,CASSYSENTEAFF,TGTGCCAGCAGTTACTCGGAGAACACTGAAGCTTTCTTT
TRBV28,-,-,TRBJ1-1,CASGEEAFF,TGTGCCAGCGGAGAAGAAGCTTTCTTT
TRBV10-2,-,-,TRBJ2-2,CATQGSGELFF,TGCGCCACCCAGGGATCCGGGGAGCTGTTTTTT
TRBV27,TRBD1,-,TRBJ2-2,CASSSGQGGTGELFF,TGTGCCAGCAGCTCGGGACAGGGAGGCACCGGGGAGCTGTTTTTT
TRBV7-9,-,-,TRBJ2-3,CASSLVQTGPTDTQYF,TGTGCCAGCAGCTTAGTCCAGACCGGCCCCACAGATACGCAGTATTTT
TRBV28,-,-,TRBJ2-5,CASSPLAGFQETQYF,TGTGCCAGCAGTCCCTTAGCCGGGTTCCAAGAGACCCAGTACTTC
TRBV5-4,TRBD2,-,TRBJ2-7,CASSFGGGPFYF,TGTGCCAGCAGCTTCGGGGGAGGGCCATTTTACTTC
TRBV19,-,-,TRBJ2-5,CASSIVGVETQYF,TGTGCCAGTAGTATAGTAGGGGTAGAGACCCAGTACTTC
TRBV5-1,-,few,TRBJ2-2,CASSLAQWGTGELFF,TGCGCCAGCAGCTTGGCGCAGTGGGGGACCGGGGAGCTGTTTTTT
TRBV7-9,TRBD1,-,TRBJ2-1,CASSLGQAPEQFF,TGTGCCAGCAGCCTTGGACAGGCTCCTGAGCAGTTCTTC
TRBV23-1,-,-,TRBJ2-7,CASSQSGDGAAIYEQYF,TGCGCCAGCAGTCAATCGGGGGACGGGGCAGCGATCTACGAGCAGTACTTC
TRBV4-1,-,-,TRBJ2-1,CASSGQSSYNEQFF,TGCGCCTCCTCAGGGCAGAGCTCCTACAATGAGCAGTTCTTC
TRBV4-3,TRBD2,-,TRBJ2-5,CASSQGGAGEETQYF,TGCGCCAGCAGCCAAGGCGGAGCGGGGGAAGAGACCCAGTACTTC
TRBV11-2,-,-,TRBJ2-3,CASSGVITDTQYF,TGTGCCAGCAGCGGAGTAATCACAGATACGCAGTATTTT
TRBV9,-,-,TRBJ2-1,CASSVGGGASSYNEQFF,TGTGCCAGCAGCGTAGGTGGAGGGGCGAGCTCCTACAATGAGCAGTTCTTC
TRBV10-2,-,-,TRBJ2-1,CASSTGNEQFF,TGCGCCAGCAGTACAGGGAATGAGCAGTTCTTC
TRBV5-4,-,-,TRBJ2-3,CASSLSAGAPDTQYF,TGTGCCAGCAGCTTGTCGGCGGGGGCACCAGATACGCAGTATTTT
TRBV11-3,-,once,TRBJ1-1,CASSDSVGTEAFF,TGTGCCAGCAGCGACTCTGTGGGCACTGAAGCTTTCTTT
TRBV4-1,-,-,TRBJ2-2,CASSHSKEGLTGELFF,TGCGCCAGCAGCCATTCTAAGGAGGGGTTGACCGGGGAGCTGTTTTTT
TRBV5-6,TRBD1,-,TRBJ2-2,CASSSRQGNTGELFF,TGTGCCAGCAGCAGTCGACAGGGGAACACCGGGGAGCTGTTTTTT
TRBV4-3,-,-,TRBJ1-1,CASSQGVISNTEAFF,TGCGCCAGCAGCCAAGGGGTTATCTCGAACACTGAAGCTTTCTTT
TRBV9,-,-,TRBJ2-1,CASSGSGNEQFF,TGTGCCAGCAGCGGATCAGGAAATGAGCAGTTCTTC
TRBV2,-,few,TRBJ1-1,CASSQGNTEAFF,TGTGCCAGCAGCCAGGGGAACACTGAAGCTTTCTTT
TRBV7-8,TRBD2,-,TRBJ2-3,CASSETSGRAVVVRDTQYF,TGTGCCAGCAGCGAAACTAGCGGGAGGGCCGTAGTAGTGAGGGATACGCAGTATTTT
TRBV28,-,-,TRBJ1-1,CASSYGEHLNTEAFF,TGTGCCAGCAGTTACGGAGAACACCTGAACACTGAAGCTTTCTTT
TRBV14,-,-,TRBJ1-2,CASSPITGIGYTF,TGTGCCAGCAGTCCTATCACAGGGATCGGCTACACCTTC
TRBV10-1,-,-,TRBJ1-1,CASSDGSLNAEAFF,TGCGCCAGCAGTGACGGCAGCTTGAACGCTGAAGCTTTCTTT
TRBV5-1,-,-,TRBJ2-7,CASSFFGSDEQYF,TGCGCCAGCAGCTTCTTTGGGTCCGACGAGCAGTACTTC
TRBV2,TRBD2,-,TRBJ2-1,CASSESGTPYNEQFF,TGTGCCAGCAGTGAGAGCGGGACCCCCTACAATGAGCAGTTCTTC
TRBV7-8,-,-,TRBJ1-1,CASQQGNTEAFF,TGTGCCAGCCAACAGGGGAACACTGAAGCTTTCTTT
TRBV27,TRBD1,few,TRBJ2-7,CASSLQSTGDHEQYF,TGTGCCAGCAGTTTACAATCGACAGGGGACCACGAGCAGTACTTC
TRBV6-6,-,-,TRBJ1-4,CASSYSEKLFF,TGTGCCAGCAGTTACTCAGAAAAACTGTTTTTT
TRBV18,-,-,TRBJ1-4,CASSATGRNEKLFF,TGTGCCAGCTCAGCGACAGGCCGTAATGAAAAACTGTTTTTT
TRBV4-1,TRBD1,-,TRBJ2-7,CASSQDQVQGREQYF,TGCGCCAGCAGCCAAGACCAAGTACAGGGGCGGGAGCAGTACTTC
TRBV23-1,TRBD1,-,TRBJ2-7,CASSQSRTGGSPYEQYF,TGCGCCAGCAGTCAATCTAGGACAGGGGGTTCCCCCTACGAGCAGTACTTC
TRBV7-3,-,-,TRBJ2-5,CASSLSPRGTQYF,TGTGCCAGCAGCTTATCCCCCAGGGGGACCCAGTACTTC
TRBV2,-,-,TRBJ2-5,CASLSLQETQYF,TGTGCCAGCCTAAGTCTCCAAGAGACCCAGTACTTC
TRBV28,-,medium-sized,TRBJ2-7,CASSPRLGDLYEQYF,TGTGCCAGCAGTCCCCGACTGGGCGACCTCTACGAGCAGTACTTC
TRBV7-7,-,-,TRBJ2-2,CASSLDPNTGELFF,TGTGCCAGCAGCTTAGACCCGAACACCGGGGAGCTGTTTTTT